These 21 T cell receptor beta chains came from one sample sequenced in a study of regulatory T cells in long-lasting Graves disease. Combining iRepertoire HTBI primers with Arm-PCR of CDR3 regions, the authors built TCR beta libraries. MiXCR was run by TCRdb on the multiplex PCR reads, yielding one entry per CDR3 protein. Here the sample spans about 560,000 distinct CDR3 sequences, approximately 16% being singletons. The time point: newly diagnosed GD, antithyroid drugs for less than 3 months. PBMC-extracted RNA yielded the TCR library. Another study also made use of these data, one on T cells in Graves' hyperthyroidism and ophthalmopathy.

Source: peripheral blood mononuclear cells (PBMCs), taken at new diagnosis, from a patient treated with antithyroid drugs. The origin of the receptors is a man in his late teens or twenties with Graves disease.

This clonotype was recorded a few times. The chain combines TRBV7-2 with TRBJ2-5, with D tentatively TRBD2 (6 bases). Looked up from germline, CDR1 is SGHTA and CDR2 is FQGNSA. V dropped 1 base and J dropped 3 bases, with 9 bases sitting between them. The CDR3 loop spans 14 amino acids. CDR3 sequence reads: CASSLGIAEETQYF. The CDR3, as DNA: TGTGCCAGCAGCTTAGGTATAGCGGAAGAGACCCAGTACTTC.

There are many counts of this clonotype. The rearrangement joins TRBV11-2 to TRBJ2-1, with 10 bases lining up with TRBD2. Germline CDR1 is SGHAT and CDR2 is FQNNGV. The CDR3 contains 17 residues. V was clipped by 0 bases and J by 5 bases; unmatched bases: 7. The CDR3 DNA sequence: TGTGCCAGCAGCTTAGAGGGGTCTAGCGGGAGCAACAATGAGCAGTTCTTC. Its protein product is CASSLEGSSGSNNEQFF.

This clonotype was counted between two and nine times. The chain recombines TRBV9 with TRBJ2-1; 9 nucleotides align to TRBD2. Germline loops: CDR1 SGDLS, CDR2 YYNGEE. The CDR3 length is 16 residues. V dropped 2 bases and J dropped 5; count of bases not matched to a gene: 8. CDR3 bases: TGTGCCAGCAGCGTGCCCTATGGCGGGGGGGACAATGAGCAGTTCTTC. It yields the protein CASSVPYGGGDNEQFF.

The CDR3 nucleotides are TGTGCCAGCAGCCTTCGGCGGGTACTCTACCAAGAGACCCAGTACTTC. It encodes CASSLRRVLYQETQYF. J is TRBJ2-5 and V is TRBV5-5; tentatively, D is TRBD2 (5 bases). Germline CDR1 and CDR2: SGHKS and YYEKEE (reference sequence). Deletions cut 4 bases from V and 0 bases from J, with 16 bases between. This CDR3 is built from 16 residues.

This clonotype was seen a few times. The rearrangement joins TRBV5-1 to TRBJ1-1; weak D call: TRBD1 (5 bases). The CDR3 is made up of 15 amino acids. Germline CDR1 and CDR2: SGHRS and YFSETQ. Trimming took off 4 bases at V and 0 bases at J, with 13 bases between the two ends. Here the CDR3 reads CASSPGRLMNTEAFF. CDR3 coding DNA: TGCGCCAGCAGCCCGGGACGGCTCATGAACACTGAAGCTTTCTTT.

This clonotype was seen many times. The V call is TRBV7-9, the J call TRBJ2-7; 7 bases agree with TRBD1. The CDR3 loop spans 13 amino acids. Germline V gives CDR1 SEHNR, CDR2 FQNEAQ (reference sequence). V lost 5 bases and J lost 4; bases outside the gene matches: 5. CDR3 bases: TGTGCCAGCAGCCGGGACAGCCTATACGAGCAGTACTTC. Translating gives CASSRDSLYEQYF.

A few counts support this clonotype. The chain couples TRBV5-1 to TRBJ2-1; TRBD2 matches 13 bases. The CDR3 consists of 16 residues. Per the germline V gene, CDR1 is SGHRS and CDR2 is YFSETQ. Trimming took 0 bases from V and 7 from J; bases not matched to a gene: 4. The CDR3 DNA is TGCGCCAGCAGCTTGGCCGGACTAGCGGGAGTTAATGAGCAGTTCTTC. Its translation: CASSLAGLAGVNEQFF.

Many counts were recorded for this clonotype. The chain recombines TRBV2 with TRBJ2-3; 12 nucleotides align to TRBD2. The germline CDR1 and CDR2 sequences are SNHLY and FYNNEI. The length of the CDR3 is 17 residues. With 8 bases clipped from V and 2 bases from J, the junction kept 11 bases outside the gene matches. CDR3 protein: CASYASGRAIHTDTQYF. As DNA, the CDR3 is TGTGCCAGCTACGCTAGCGGGAGGGCCATCCACACAGATACGCAGTATTTT.

This sequence joins TRBV3-1 and TRBJ2-7; 7 nucleotides line up with TRBD1. The germline CDR1 and CDR2 sequences are LGHDT and YNNKEL (reference sequence). There are 13 residues in the CDR3. J gave up 3 bases and V 3 bases, and 2 bases lay outside the gene matches. The CDR3: CASSHGTVYEQYF. CDR3 in DNA: TGTGCCAGCAGCCACGGGACAGTCTACGAGCAGTACTTC.

Many counts were recorded for this clonotype. V usage is TRBV6-2 or TRBV6-3 and J usage is TRBJ1-5; TRBD1 is a possible D gene (6 bases). The ends were cut back, 2 bases at V and 2 bases at J, with 10 bases in the middle. The CDR3 is 15 residues long. CDR1 MNHEY and CDR2 SVGEGT come from the germline V gene. The CDR3 here is CASSYVGGGNQPQHF. The CDR3 DNA reads as TGTGCCAGCAGTTACGTCGGGGGCGGCAATCAGCCCCAGCATTTT.

The genes are TRBV5-1 and TRBJ2-2; D is ambiguous. The CDR3 has 15 residues. Germline V gives CDR1 SGHRS, CDR2 YFSETQ. V was cut by 1 base and J by 1 base, with 8 bases left in between. The DNA of the CDR3 is TGCGCCAGCAGCTTGCGTCTCATGAACACCGGGGAGCTGTTTTTT. Protein sequence: CASSLRLMNTGELFF.

This clonotype was seen at least ten times. The V gene is TRBV6-2 or TRBV6-3, the J gene TRBJ2-3; TRBD2 matches at 9 bases. The CDR3 is made up of 17 amino acids. The germline V gene has CDR1 MNHEY and CDR2 SVGEGT. The trim removed 6 bases at V and 4 bases at J, leaving 14 bases unmatched. The CDR3, as DNA: TGTGCCAGCAGCTATTCCCCGGATAGCGGGAGCTCAGATACGCAGTATTTT. The encoded protein is CASSYSPDSGSSDTQYF.

The V call is TRBV7-6, the J call TRBJ2-5, with a possible D match to TRBD2 (5 bases). CDR3 length equals 16 residues. Germline-derived CDR1 and CDR2 are SGHVS and FNYEAQ. Trimming shortened V by 1 base and J by 3 bases, and 15 bases separated the two germline ends. CDR3: CASSLGPHGVEETQYF. The CDR3 DNA reads as TGTGCCAGCAGCTTAGGTCCCCACGGGGTAGAAGAGACCCAGTACTTC.

This chain joins TRBV18 and TRBJ2-1; 8 positions match TRBD2. The CDR3 runs to 15 residues. The junction had 6 bases not matched to a gene; V was cut back by 3 bases and J by 5 bases. CDR1 KGHSH and CDR2 LQKENI come from the germline V gene. CDR3: CASSPAAGEDNEQFF. CDR3 nucleotides: TGTGCCAGCTCACCTGCAGCGGGGGAAGACAATGAGCAGTTCTTC.

This clonotype was seen a few times. The chain employs TRBV28 and TRBJ2-3; TRBD2 aligns across 10 bases. This CDR3 contains 17 residues. V lost 5 bases, J lost 4 bases, and 12 bases stayed unmatched. Germline V gene data show CDR1 as MDHEN and CDR2 as SYDVKM. CDR3 sequence reads: CASSAIAGGGPADTQYF. In nucleotides, the CDR3 is TGTGCCAGCAGTGCAATAGCGGGAGGTGGGCCCGCAGATACGCAGTATTTT.

This clonotype has only a few counts. The genes are TRBV15 and TRBJ2-1; TRBD2 matches at 7 bases. This CDR3 contains 16 residues. Trimming at V came to 3 bases and at J to 3 bases, leaving 8 bases not matched to a gene. Germline V gene lookup returns CDR1 LNHNV and CDR2 YYDKDF (reference sequence). The DNA for the CDR3 is TGTGCCACCAGCAGGGGGGGGGGGGGAAGCTACAATGAGCAGTTCTTC. The encoded protein is CATSRGGGGSYNEQFF.

This clonotype was observed a handful of times. This rearrangement joins TRBV6-1 to TRBJ2-1, with 12 nucleotides matching TRBD2. The germline gives CDR1 MNHNS, CDR2 SASEGT. This CDR3 contains 19 residues. The trim removed 5 bases at V and 7 bases at J, leaving 18 bases unmatched. CDR3: CASSPSSLLAGGGRNEQFF. The CDR3 DNA reads TGTGCCAGCAGTCCCTCCTCGCTACTAGCGGGAGGAGGTAGGAATGAGCAGTTCTTC.

The sample holds many counts of this clonotype. This sequence joins TRBV28 and TRBJ2-3; the D gene is possibly TRBD2 (6 bases). Germline V gene data show CDR1 as MDHEN and CDR2 as SYDVKM. The CDR3 totals 16 residues. Trimming removed 2 bases from V and 1 base from J, with 13 bases in between. In DNA, the CDR3 is TGTGCCAGCAGTTTAATTCTTAGCGGTGGCACAGATACGCAGTATTTT. Amino acids: CASSLILSGGTDTQYF.

This clonotype was picked up many times. This chain joins TRBV20-1 and TRBJ2-3, with TRBD2 matching over 8 bases. Germline V gene data show CDR1 as DFQATT and CDR2 as SNEGSKA (reference sequence). V lost 1 base to trimming and J lost 3 bases; unmatched junction nucleotides: 18. There are 19 residues in the CDR3. CDR3 in amino acids: CSARGGGSGIWARTDTQYF. The CDR3 region has the DNA TGCAGTGCTAGAGGGGGCGGTAGCGGGATCTGGGCGAGGACAGATACGCAGTATTTT.

This clonotype was picked up one time. The genes are TRBV19 and TRBJ2-2; D may be TRBD2 (5 bases). V was cut by 10 bases and J by 6 bases, with 18 bases left in between. The CDR3 runs to 14 residues. From germline, CDR1 is LNHDA and CDR2 SQIVND (reference sequence). In DNA form, the CDR3 reads TGTGCCACTAGGGTCAGGACCGGGGCCGGGGAGCTGTTTTTT. This sequence encodes CATRVRTGAGELFF.

The sample holds many counts of this clonotype. This rearrangement joins TRBV18 to TRBJ2-7; unclear D gene. From germline, CDR1 is KGHSH and CDR2 LQKENI. CDR3 size: 12 residues. V shed 8 bases and J shed 3 bases, with 11 bases lying between them. CDR3 loop: CASSPSDYEQYF. CDR3 bases: TGTGCCAGCAGTCCCAGCGACTACGAGCAGTACTTC.